This T cell receptor beta chain was documented in a study of TIL therapy for anti-PD-1-resistant metastatic lung cancer. Indicated time point: pre-treatment sample, taken before nivolumab and TIL therapy. Tumor tissue came from excised metastases, mostly pleural nodules or supraclavicular lymph nodes. The immunoSEQ assay was v3. Sequencing used immunoSEQ multiplex PCR; TCRdb keeps in-frame clones, though not all of them. The data contain about 95,000 clones, 65% of them singletons. The trim removed 3 bases at V and 6 bases at J, leaving 13 bases unmatched. Germline lookup yields CDR1 LGHNA and CDR2 YNFKEQ. The CDR3 spans 18 residues.

The TCR was taken from a person aged 25 to 85 with non-small cell lung cancer. This sequence joins TRBV4-2 and TRBJ2-3, with 12 bases lining up with TRBD2. This specimen consisted of tumor tissue, obtained at baseline. The CDR3: CASSQALGLAGLRDTQYF. In nucleotides, the CDR3 is TGTGCCAGCAGCCAGGCCCTGGGACTAGCGGGCCTCCGGGATACGCAGTATTTT.